Below, one T cell receptor beta chain is given with its context. This sample was included in a study of blood T cell repertoires in COVID-19. On the study more broadly: There were acute and convalescent COVID-19 samples, and they came from the United States, Italy and Spain. PBMCs, B-cell-depleted T cells, or T cells were the source of the cDNA or gDNA that made up the material.

The CDR3 contains 15 residues. CDR1 and CDR2 from the germline V gene are SGDLS and YYNGEE. V gave up 1 base and J gave up 3 bases; unmatched junction bases: 5. Per the authors' pipeline: Reference gene primer amplification yielded estimated nucleated cell counts. Measured with immunoSEQ multiplex PCR; TCRdb has only the in-frame clones, and not every one. The D gene and trimming were derived from the DNA, and the V and J assignments and clone size from that table. This table holds about 270,000 clones, 85% found once. The sequenced sample consisted of peripheral blood. The TCR comes from a human donor in a cohort sampled during active COVID-19. The gene calls are TRBV9 and TRBJ2-3; 7 nucleotides line up with TRBD1. CDR3: CASSVSQGQTDTQYF. The CDR3, as DNA: TGTGCCAGCAGCGTATCACAGGGACAGACAGATACGCAGTATTTT.